A selection of T cell receptor beta chains follows, all from one sample in a study of control samples from healthy donors and cancer patients. Clones were sequenced by immunoSEQ multiplex PCR, and TCRdb holds only the in-frame ones, with some missing. This sample yields about 180,000 clones, of which 90% are seen a single time; 1.2% to 1.5% belongs to the top ten. The sequenced material came from blood. These receptors originate from a woman in her fifties or sixties in good health. CDR3s include the opening cysteine and the closing phenylalanine or tryptophan. A D gene is named only where the DNA matches it firmly. Clone size is not always given. Where it is, it says once, few, many or a class for expanded clones.

cdr3_nt | cdr3_aa | d_call | j_call | clone_size | v_call
TGTGCCATCAGTCGCGCTAGCGAGACCTACGAGCAGTACTTC | CAISRASETYEQYF | . | TRBJ2-7 | few | TRBV10-3
TGTGCCACCAGTGACCTCAAGGGCGGGGAGCTGTTTTTT | CATSDLKGGELFF | . | TRBJ2-2 | . | TRBV24-1
TGTGCCAGCAGCTTGACAGGCTCTGGGGCCAACGTCCTGACTTTC | CASSLTGSGANVLTF | . | TRBJ2-6 | . | TRBV5-4
TGTGCCAGCACCTCCCGAGGGGGGCGGAACACTGAAGCTTTCTTT | CASTSRGGRNTEAFF | . | TRBJ1-1 | . | TRBV5-6
TGTGCCAGCAGTTACGGCAGGGACTGGACATACGAGCAGTACTTC | CASSYGRDWTYEQYF | . | TRBJ2-7 | . | TRBV6-5
TGTGCCAGCAGCTATACGGCTAGCGTTAGGAATAGGGTGGAGTATTTT | CASSYTASVRNRVEYF | . | TRBJ2-3 | . | TRBV5-4
TGTGCCAGCAGTGAAGGAGGGATGGGCTACACCTTC | CASSEGGMGYTF | . | TRBJ1-2 | . | TRBV6-1
TGTGCCAGCAGAGGTGGCAGTGGCTATAATTCACCCCTCCACTTT | CASRGGSGYNSPLHF | . | TRBJ1-6 | . | TRBV6-5
TGTGCCAGCAGCGTATCTCACACAGGGGGTAATTCACCCCTCCACTTT | CASSVSHTGGNSPLHF | TRBD1 | TRBJ1-6 | . | TRBV9
TGTGCCAGCAGCTTAGGGGATCAAGAGACCCAGTACTTC | CASSLGDQETQYF | . | TRBJ2-5 | once | TRBV13
TGCGCCAGCAGCCAAGACAGATATGAAAAACTGTTTTTT | CASSQDRYEKLFF | . | TRBJ1-4 | . | TRBV4-3
TGTGCCAGCAGCCGCAGCGGCAACACCATATATTTT | CASSRSGNTIYF | . | TRBJ1-3 | . | TRBV6-6
TGCGCCAGCAGCTTGGCTACAGGGGACTACGAGCAGTACTTC | CASSLATGDYEQYF | TRBD1 | TRBJ2-7 | . | TRBV5-1
TGTGCCAGCTCCCCCGGGACAGAGAACACTGAAGCTTTCTTT | CASSPGTENTEAFF | TRBD1 | TRBJ1-1 | few | TRBV18
TGTGCCAGCTGCATTGGGCCTAGCCACGGCGAGCAGTACTTC | CASCIGPSHGEQYF | . | TRBJ2-7 | many | TRBV7-2
TGTGCCAGCAGTGCTTCGGGACCCGTCAATCAGCCCCAGCATTTT | CASSASGPVNQPQHF | . | TRBJ1-5 | . | TRBV28
TGTGCCAGCTCCCAAACGTACGAGCAGTACTTC | CASSQTYEQYF | . | TRBJ2-7 | . | TRBV18
TGTGCCAGCAGCTTAAGAGGGGAAGAGACCCAGTACTTC | CASSLRGEETQYF | . | TRBJ2-5 | . | TRBV7-3
TGTGCCAGCAGCTTAGAGGGACACCTCTCCTACGAGCAGTACTTC | CASSLEGHLSYEQYF | . | TRBJ2-7 | . | TRBV5-5
TGTGCCAGCAGCCTACAGGGGACCGGGGAGCTGTTTTTT | CASSLQGTGELFF | TRBD1 | TRBJ2-2 | . | TRBV27
TGTGCCAGCAGTCGAAGCTCCGGGGGGGAAAAACTGTTTTTT | CASSRSSGGEKLFF | . | TRBJ1-4 | once | TRBV28
TGTGCCACCGCGGCGATCAATAGCAATCAGCCCCAGCATTTT | CATAAINSNQPQHF | . | TRBJ1-5 | . | TRBV6-5
TGTGCCACCAGCAGAGACAGGGGGCGGCAGGGAAGTACCTTC | CATSRDRGRQGSTF | TRBD1 | TRBJ1-2 | . | TRBV15
TGTGCCAGTAGTAAGGGGGCCAGGGGCGCCTACTCTGGGGCCAACGTCCTGACTTTC | CASSKGARGAYSGANVLTF | TRBD1 | TRBJ2-6 | . | TRBV19
TGTGCCAGCAGCCGCAGCTCCTACGAGCAGTACTTC | CASSRSSYEQYF | . | TRBJ2-7 | . | TRBV7-9
TGTGCCAGCAGCCAAGAGTTGGGGGGTGGCACTGAAGCTTTCTTT | CASSQELGGGTEAFF | . | TRBJ1-1 | . | TRBV14
TGTGCCAGTAGTATTCGGCGGGGGCAAGAGACCCAGTACTTC | CASSIRRGQETQYF | TRBD2 | TRBJ2-5 | . | TRBV19
TGTGCCACCAGTGAACCACAGGGTGAGCAAGAGACCCAGTACTTC | CATSEPQGEQETQYF | . | TRBJ2-5 | . | TRBV24-1
TGTGCCAGCAGCTTAGAAGTAGTAGGGGGAGCCGAGCAGTACTTC | CASSLEVVGGAEQYF | . | TRBJ2-7 | once | TRBV11-3
TGTGCCAGCAGCTTAACAGGGTCACCCCTCCACTTT | CASSLTGSPLHF | . | TRBJ1-6 | . | TRBV7-2
TGTGCCACCAGCAGAGTCCGCGGGGGGAATCAGCCCCAGCATTTT | CATSRVRGGNQPQHF | . | TRBJ1-5 | . | TRBV15
TGTGCTAGTGGTTTGGGGACGGAACTCTCTGGAAACACCATATATTTT | CASGLGTELSGNTIYF | . | TRBJ1-3 | . | TRBV12-5
TGCAGCGTTGCCCGGATCACTGAAGCTTTCTTT | CSVARITEAFF | . | TRBJ1-1 | . | TRBV29-1
TGTGCCAGCAATTCCGGGACAGGGTCCTACGAGCAGTACTTC | CASNSGTGSYEQYF | TRBD1 | TRBJ2-7 | . | TRBV2
TGTGCCAGCAGCTTAGCCCAGGGGAGAACTGAAGCTTTCTTT | CASSLAQGRTEAFF | . | TRBJ1-1 | . | TRBV7-2
TGTGCCAGCAGTTTATTTGGCCGGACAGGCCAAGAGACCCAGTACTTC | CASSLFGRTGQETQYF | TRBD1 | TRBJ2-5 | . | TRBV28
TGTGCCAGCAGCTCCCGGTACAATAGCAATCAGCCCCAGCATTTT | CASSSRYNSNQPQHF | . | TRBJ1-5 | . | TRBV28
TGTGCCAGCAGCCGAGGACAGGCCAATGAGCAGTTCTTC | CASSRGQANEQFF | TRBD1 | TRBJ2-1 | . | TRBV13